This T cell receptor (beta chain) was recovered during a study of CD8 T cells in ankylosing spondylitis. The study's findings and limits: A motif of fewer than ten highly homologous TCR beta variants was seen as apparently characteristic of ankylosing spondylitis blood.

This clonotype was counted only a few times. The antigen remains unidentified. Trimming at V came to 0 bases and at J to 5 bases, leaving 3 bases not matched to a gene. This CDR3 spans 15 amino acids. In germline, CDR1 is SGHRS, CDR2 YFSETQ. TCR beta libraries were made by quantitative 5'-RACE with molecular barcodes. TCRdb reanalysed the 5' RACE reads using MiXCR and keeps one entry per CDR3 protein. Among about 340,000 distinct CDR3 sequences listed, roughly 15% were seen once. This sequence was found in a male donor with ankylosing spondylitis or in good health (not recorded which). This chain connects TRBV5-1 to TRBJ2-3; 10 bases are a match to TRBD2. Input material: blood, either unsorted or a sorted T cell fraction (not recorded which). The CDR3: CASSLAASGGDTQYF. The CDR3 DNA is TGCGCCAGCAGCTTGGCCGCTAGCGGGGGAGATACGCAGTATTTT.